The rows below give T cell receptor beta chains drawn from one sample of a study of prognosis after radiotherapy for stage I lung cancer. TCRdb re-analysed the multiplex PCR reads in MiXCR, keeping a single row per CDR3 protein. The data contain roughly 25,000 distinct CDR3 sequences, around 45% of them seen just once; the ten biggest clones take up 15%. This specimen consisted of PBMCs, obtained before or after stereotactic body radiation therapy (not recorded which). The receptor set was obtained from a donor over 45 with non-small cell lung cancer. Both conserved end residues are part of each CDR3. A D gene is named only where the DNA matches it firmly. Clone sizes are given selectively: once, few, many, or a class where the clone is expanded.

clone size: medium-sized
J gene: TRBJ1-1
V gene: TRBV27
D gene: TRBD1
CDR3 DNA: TGTGCCAGCAGCCTTCTGACAGGGAACAGGAACACTGAAGCTTTCTTT
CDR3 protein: CASSLLTGNRNTEAFF

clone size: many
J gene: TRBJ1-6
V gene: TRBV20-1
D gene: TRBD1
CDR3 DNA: TGCAGTGCTAGAGTAGAAGGGACAGGGGTCTCACCCCTCCACTTT
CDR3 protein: CSARVEGTGVSPLHF

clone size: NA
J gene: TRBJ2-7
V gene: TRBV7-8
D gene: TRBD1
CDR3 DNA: TGTGCCAGCAGCTATACAATGGGGACAGGGCGCTACGAGCAGTACTTC
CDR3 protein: CASSYTMGTGRYEQYF

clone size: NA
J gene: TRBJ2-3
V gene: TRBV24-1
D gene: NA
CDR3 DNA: TGTGCCACCATAGTTGGACACCAGCAGTATTTT
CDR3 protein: CATIVGHQQYF

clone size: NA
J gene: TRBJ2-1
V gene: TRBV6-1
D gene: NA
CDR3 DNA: TGTGCCAGCAGTCACCGGGACGGGGTAAAGTTCAATGAGCAGTTCTTC
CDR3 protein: CASSHRDGVKFNEQFF

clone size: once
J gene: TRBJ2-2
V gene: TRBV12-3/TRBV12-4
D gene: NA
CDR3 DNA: TGTGCCAGCAGTTGGGGGGGGCGCAGGAACGGGGAGCTGTTTTTT
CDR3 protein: CASSWGGRRNGELFF

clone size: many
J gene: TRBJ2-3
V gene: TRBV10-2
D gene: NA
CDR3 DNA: TGCGTCAGCACCCGATTACCGGACTCACCTAGCACAGATACGCAGTATTTT
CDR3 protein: CVSTRLPDSPSTDTQYF

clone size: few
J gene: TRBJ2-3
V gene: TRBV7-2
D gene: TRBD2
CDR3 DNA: TGTGCCAGCAGCCCTCAGGGACTAGCGTTAGATACTCAGTATTTT
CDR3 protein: CASSPQGLALDTQYF

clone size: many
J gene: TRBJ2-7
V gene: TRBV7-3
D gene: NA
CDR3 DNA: TGTGCCAGCAGCTTACAGGGGGGATACGAGCAGTACTTC
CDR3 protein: CASSLQGGYEQYF

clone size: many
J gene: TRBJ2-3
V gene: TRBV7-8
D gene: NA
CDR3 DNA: TGTGCCAGCAGCCTCCGGGCTAGCGAGACAGATACGCAGTATTTT
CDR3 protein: CASSLRASETDTQYF

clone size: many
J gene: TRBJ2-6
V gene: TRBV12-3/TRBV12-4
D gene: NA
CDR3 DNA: TGTGCCAGCAGATATACAGGGCGCCTAGAGATCTCTGGGGCCAACGTCCTGACTTTC
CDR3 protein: CASRYTGRLEISGANVLTF

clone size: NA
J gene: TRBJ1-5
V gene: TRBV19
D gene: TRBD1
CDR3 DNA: TGTGCCAGTAGGAGGACAGGGGGCTCAGAGCCCCAGCATTTT
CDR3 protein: CASRRTGGSEPQHF

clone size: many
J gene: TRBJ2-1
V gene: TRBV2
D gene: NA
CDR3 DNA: TGTGCCAGCGAACCGGACTACAATGAGCAGTTCTTC
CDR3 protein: CASEPDYNEQFF

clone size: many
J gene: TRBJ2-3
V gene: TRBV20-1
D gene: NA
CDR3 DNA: TGCAGTGCTAGCAGAGGGGTGGAAGATACGCAGTATTTT
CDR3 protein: CSASRGVEDTQYF

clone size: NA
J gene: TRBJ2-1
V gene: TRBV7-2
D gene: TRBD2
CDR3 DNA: TGTGCCAGCAGCCCTAGCGGGATGGCCTACAATGAGCAGTTCTTC
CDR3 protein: CASSPSGMAYNEQFF

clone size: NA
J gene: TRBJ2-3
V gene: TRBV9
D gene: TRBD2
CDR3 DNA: TGTGCCAGCAGCGATTTAGCGGGGAGCACAGATACGCAGTGTTTT
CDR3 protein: CASSDLAGSTDTQCF

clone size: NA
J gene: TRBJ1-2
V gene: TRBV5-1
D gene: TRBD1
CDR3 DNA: TGCGCCAGCAGCTTGGAAACAGGGGGCGCGGATGGCTACACCTTC
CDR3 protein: CASSLETGGADGYTF

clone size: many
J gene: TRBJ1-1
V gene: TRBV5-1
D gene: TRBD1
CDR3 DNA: TGCGCCAGCAGCTCTAAAGACAGGGGGCGAACTGAAGCTTTCTTT
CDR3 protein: CASSSKDRGRTEAFF

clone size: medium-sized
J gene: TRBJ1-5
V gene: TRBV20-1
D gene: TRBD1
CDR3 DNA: TGCAGTGCTAGAACGGGACAGCTAACAATCAATCAGCCCCAGCATTTT
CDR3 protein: CSARTGQLTINQPQHF

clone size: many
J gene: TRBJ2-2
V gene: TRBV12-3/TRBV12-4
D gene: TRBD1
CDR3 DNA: TGTGCCAGCAGTTTGGGGCTTGGGACAGGACTCACCGGGGAGCTGTTTTTT
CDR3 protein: CASSLGLGTGLTGELFF

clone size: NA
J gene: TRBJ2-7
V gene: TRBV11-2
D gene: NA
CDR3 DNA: TGTGCCAGCAGCCCCTACGGTGGGACCTACGAGCAGTACTTC
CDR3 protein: CASSPYGGTYEQYF

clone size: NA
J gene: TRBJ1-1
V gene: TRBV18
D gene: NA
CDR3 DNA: TGTGCCAGCTCAGTTACAGGGATCACTGAAGCTTTCTTT
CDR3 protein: CASSVTGITEAFF

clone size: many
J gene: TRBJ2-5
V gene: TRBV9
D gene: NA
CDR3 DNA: TGTGCCAGCAGCGTTTCAGGGGGGCTACTTCAAGAGACCCAGTACTTC
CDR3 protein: CASSVSGGLLQETQYF

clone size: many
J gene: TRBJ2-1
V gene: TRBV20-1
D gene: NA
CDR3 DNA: TGCAGTGCTAGCGTGATATCGCGGGCGAATGAGCAGTTCTTC
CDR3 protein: CSASVISRANEQFF

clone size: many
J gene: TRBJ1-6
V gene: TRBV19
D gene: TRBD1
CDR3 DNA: TGTGCCAGTACCACAGGGGGCCGGGCCGGGACACCCCTCCACTTT
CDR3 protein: CASTTGGRAGTPLHF

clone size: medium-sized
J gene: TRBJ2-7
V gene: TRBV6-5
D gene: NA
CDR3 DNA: TGTGCCAGCAGTTCCCCGGACAGCCTATCCTACGAGCAGTACTTC
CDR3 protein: CASSSPDSLSYEQYF

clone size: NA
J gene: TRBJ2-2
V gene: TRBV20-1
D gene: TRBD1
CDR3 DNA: TGCAGCGCTATACCGACAGGGGGTATGCCCGGGGAGCTGTTTTTT
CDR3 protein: CSAIPTGGMPGELFF

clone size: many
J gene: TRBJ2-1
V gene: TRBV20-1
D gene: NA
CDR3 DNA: TGCAGTGCCCAGCGCTCCTACAATGAGCAGTTCTTC
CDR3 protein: CSAQRSYNEQFF

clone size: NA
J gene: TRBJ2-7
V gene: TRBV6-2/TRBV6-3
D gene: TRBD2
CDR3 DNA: TGTGCCAGCAGTTACAACGTGACTAGCGTAACATACTACTACGAGCAGTACTTC
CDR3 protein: CASSYNVTSVTYYYEQYF

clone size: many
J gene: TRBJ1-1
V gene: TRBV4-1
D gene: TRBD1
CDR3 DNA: TGCGCCAGCAGCCAAGAAAGTCAGGGGGCGAACACTGAAGCTTTCTTT
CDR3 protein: CASSQESQGANTEAFF

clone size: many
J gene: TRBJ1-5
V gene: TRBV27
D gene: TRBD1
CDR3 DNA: TGTGCCAGCAGACTGGGACAGGGGAGCAATCAGCCCCAGCATTTT
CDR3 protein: CASRLGQGSNQPQHF

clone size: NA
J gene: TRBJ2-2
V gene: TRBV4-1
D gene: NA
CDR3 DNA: TGCGCCAGCAGCCAAGAACGGCAGGGCATCGGGGAGCTGTTTTTT
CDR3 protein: CASSQERQGIGELFF

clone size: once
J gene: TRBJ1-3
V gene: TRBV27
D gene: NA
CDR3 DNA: TGTGCCAGCAGTGAGGACCTCTCTGGAAGCACCATATATTTT
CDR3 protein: CASSEDLSGSTIYF

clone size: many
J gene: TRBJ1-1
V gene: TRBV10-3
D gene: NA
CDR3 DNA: TGTGCCATCAGTGGTGGACAGATGAACACTGAAGCTTTCTTT
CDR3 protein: CAISGGQMNTEAFF

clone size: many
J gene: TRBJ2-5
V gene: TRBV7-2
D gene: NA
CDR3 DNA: TGTGCCAGCAGCTTAAACAGCCAAGAGACCCAGTACTTC
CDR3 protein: CASSLNSQETQYF

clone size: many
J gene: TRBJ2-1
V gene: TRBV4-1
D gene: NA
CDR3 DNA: TGCGCCAGCAGCCAAGGGCTTAATGAGCAGTTCTTC
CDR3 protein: CASSQGLNEQFF